Listed below are T cell receptor beta chains from one sample, sequenced in a study of CD8+CD57+ T cells in acquired aplastic anemia. TCRdb re-derived calls from the reads in MiXCR, one entry per CDR3 protein. This sample has 150,000 to 200,000 distinct CDR3 sequences; around half occur once, and the top ten carry approximately 3%. The sample consisted of sorted CD4+, CD8+, or CD8+CD57+ T cells (not recorded which) from PBMCs. The source of these receptors is a human donor in good health. CDR3s include the opening cysteine and the closing phenylalanine or tryptophan. The D gene is left open where the match is weak. The size entry is marked missing in some rows and otherwise reads once, few, many or a size class.

-	TRBV20-1	TRBJ1-1	-	TGCAGTGCTAGCCCCCTGAGGGGACAAAAGGATACTTTCTTT	CSASPLRGQKDTFF
-	TRBV15	TRBJ2-3	-	TGTGCCACCGCAACCTCGAGCGCGGGGGCCTTCACAGATACGCAGTATTTT	CATATSSAGAFTDTQYF
many	TRBV7-2	TRBJ1-2	TRBD1	TGTGCCAGCAGCCCTCGAGGACAGGGTGACTATGGCTACACCTTC	CASSPRGQGDYGYTF
many	TRBV7-2	TRBJ2-5	-	TGTGCCAGCAGCTTAGAGTCTGGCAGTGGGGGGAAGACCCAGTACTTC	CASSLESGSGGKTQYF
-	TRBV3-1	TRBJ1-2	-	TGTGCCAGCAGCCAGGGGACCGTAACTAACTATGGCTACACCTTC	CASSQGTVTNYGYTF
-	TRBV19	TRBJ2-1	-	TGTGCCAGCAGTTCTCACCGGGGGGCAAATGAGCAGTTCTTC	CASSSHRGANEQFF
-	TRBV20-1	TRBJ2-1	TRBD2	TGCAGTGCTAGTCGGCTTTTTTCTAGCGGGACCTCGAGCTCCTACAATGAGCAGTTCTTC	CSASRLFSSGTSSSYNEQFF
many	TRBV19	TRBJ1-1	TRBD1	TGTGCCAGTAGTGCCGACAGGGGCGCTGAAGCTTTCTTT	CASSADRGAEAFF
many	TRBV12-3/TRBV12-4	TRBJ2-7	TRBD1	TGTGCCAGCAGTTTAAGGGACAGGGGATACGAGCAGTACTTC	CASSLRDRGYEQYF
-	TRBV5-1	TRBJ1-1	-	TGCGCCAGCAGCTTGGTGTCGGGGGTAGGTTTCACTGAAGCTTTCTTT	CASSLVSGVGFTEAFF
few	TRBV14	TRBJ1-1	-	TGTGCCAGCAGCCGTTCAGGGAACACTGAAGCTTTCTTT	CASSRSGNTEAFF
-	TRBV20-1	TRBJ2-5	TRBD2	TGCAGTGCTAGAGAAAAGGGACTAGGGGAGACCCAGTACTTC	CSAREKGLGETQYF
many	TRBV10-2	TRBJ1-2	-	TGCGCCAGCAGGAAGAACTATGGCTACACCTTC	CASRKNYGYTF
few	TRBV5-4	TRBJ2-5	TRBD2	TGTGCCAGCTCCGGGGAAGCGGGAGGGTACGGAGGGACCCAGTACTTC	CASSGEAGGYGGTQYF
many	TRBV5-1	TRBJ2-2	TRBD1	TGCGCCAGCAGCTGGACCGGGACAGGGGACACCGGGGAGCTGTTTTTT	CASSWTGTGDTGELFF
-	TRBV20-1	TRBJ2-7	-	TGCAGTGCTAGAGATTACCCGTCCGAGCAGTACTTC	CSARDYPSEQYF
-	TRBV20-1	TRBJ2-7	TRBD1	TGCAGTGCTAGAGATGGGGACAGGGGTTACGAGCAGTACTTC	CSARDGDRGYEQYF
many	TRBV12-3/TRBV12-4	TRBJ2-7	-	TGTGCCAGCAGTCCCACGACGGACAGCCGATACGAGCAGTACTTC	CASSPTTDSRYEQYF
many	TRBV28	TRBJ2-7	-	TGTGCCAGCAGTTTGCCCCGACTTTCCTACGAGCAGTACTTC	CASSLPRLSYEQYF
-	TRBV19	TRBJ1-5	-	TGTGCCAGTAGTTCTCGACCCGATCAGCCCCAGCATTTT	CASSSRPDQPQHF
-	TRBV10-3	TRBJ2-1	TRBD2	TGTGCCATCCGTCTCGGACTAGCGGATGGGGATGAGCAGTTCTTC	CAIRLGLADGDEQFF
many	TRBV12-3/TRBV12-4	TRBJ1-2	-	TGTGCCAGCAGATCAAGTGTAGCCAATCTGGGTGGCTACACCTTC	CASRSSVANLGGYTF
many	TRBV14	TRBJ2-7	TRBD1	TGTGCCAGCAGCTCCCGGGCGCAGGGGGCCTACGAGCAGTACTTC	CASSSRAQGAYEQYF
many	TRBV11-3	TRBJ2-3	-	TGTGCCAGCAGCTTAGAAGGCACAGATACGCAGTATTTT	CASSLEGTDTQYF
many	TRBV11-1	TRBJ1-2	-	TGTGCCAGCAGCCCCCAGTCGTGGCAGGGCCACTTCGGGGGCTATGGCTACACCTTC	CASSPQSWQGHFGGYGYTF
many	TRBV3-1	TRBJ1-5	-	TGTGCCAGCAGCCGTGGCACCAATCAGCCCCAGCATTTT	CASSRGTNQPQHF
-	TRBV29-1	TRBJ2-3	TRBD2	TGCAGCCATCGGGGGGAGAGCACAGATACGCAGTATTTT	CSHRGESTDTQYF
many	TRBV12-3/TRBV12-4	TRBJ1-1	TRBD1	TGTGCCAGCAGTTTATACGACAGGGTCACTGAAGCTTTCTTT	CASSLYDRVTEAFF
-	TRBV20-1	TRBJ2-5	-	TGCAGTGCTCGCGGGACGCAAGAGACCCAGTACTTC	CSARGTQETQYF
-	TRBV24-1	TRBJ2-5	-	TGTGCCACCAGTGATGCGGGCAGGCTCCAAGAGACCCAGTACTTC	CATSDAGRLQETQYF
many	TRBV25-1	TRBJ1-2	-	TGTGCCAGCAGTGAATTCACGGAGGCTGGTGGCTACACCTTC	CASSEFTEAGGYTF
-	TRBV10-3	TRBJ1-1	-	TGTGCCATCAGTGCAGGGAGAGACACTGAAGCTTTCTTT	CAISAGRDTEAFF